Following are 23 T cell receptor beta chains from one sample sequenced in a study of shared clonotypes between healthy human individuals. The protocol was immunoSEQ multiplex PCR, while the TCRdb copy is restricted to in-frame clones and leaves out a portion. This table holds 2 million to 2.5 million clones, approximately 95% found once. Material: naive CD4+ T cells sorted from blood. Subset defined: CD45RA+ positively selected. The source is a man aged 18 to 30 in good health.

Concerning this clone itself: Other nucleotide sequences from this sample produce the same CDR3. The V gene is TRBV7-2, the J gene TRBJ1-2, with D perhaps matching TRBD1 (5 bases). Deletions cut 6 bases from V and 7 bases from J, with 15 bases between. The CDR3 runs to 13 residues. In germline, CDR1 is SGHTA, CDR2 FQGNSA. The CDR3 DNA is TGTGCCAGCAGTTATGGCCAGGGTGGTGGCTACACCTTC. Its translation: CASSYGQGGGYTF.

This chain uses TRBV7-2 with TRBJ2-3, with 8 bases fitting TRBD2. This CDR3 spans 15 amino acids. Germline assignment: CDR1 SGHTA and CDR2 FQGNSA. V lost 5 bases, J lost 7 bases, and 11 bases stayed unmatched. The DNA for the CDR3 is TGTGCCAGCAGCGCCCCCAGACTAGCGTTGCATACGCAGTATTTT. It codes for CASSAPRLALHTQYF.

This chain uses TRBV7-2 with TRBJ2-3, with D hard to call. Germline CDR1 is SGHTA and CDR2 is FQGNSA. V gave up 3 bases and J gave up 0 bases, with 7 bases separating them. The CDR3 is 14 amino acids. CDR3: CASSFDPSTDTQYF. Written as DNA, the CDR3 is TGTGCCAGCAGCTTCGATCCTAGCACAGATACGCAGTATTTT. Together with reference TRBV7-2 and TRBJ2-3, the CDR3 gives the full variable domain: GAGVSQSPSNKVTEKGKDVELRCDPISGHTALYWYRQSLGQGLEFLIYFQGNSAPDKSGLPSDRFSAERTGGSVSTLTIQRTQQEDSAVYLCASSFDPSTDTQYFGPGTRLTVL.

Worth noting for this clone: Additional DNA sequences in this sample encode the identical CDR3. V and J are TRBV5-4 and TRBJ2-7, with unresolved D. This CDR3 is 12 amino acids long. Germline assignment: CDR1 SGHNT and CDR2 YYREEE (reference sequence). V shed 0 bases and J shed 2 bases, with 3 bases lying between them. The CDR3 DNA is TGTGCCAGCAGCTTGGGGACCTACGAGCAGTACTTC. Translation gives CASSLGTYEQYF. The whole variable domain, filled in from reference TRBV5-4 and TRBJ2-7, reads ETGVTQSPTHLIKTRGQQVTLRCSSQSGHNTVSWYQQALGQGPQFIFQYYREEENGRGNFPPRFSGLQFPNYSSELNVNALELDDSALYLCASSLGTYEQYFGPGTRLTVT.

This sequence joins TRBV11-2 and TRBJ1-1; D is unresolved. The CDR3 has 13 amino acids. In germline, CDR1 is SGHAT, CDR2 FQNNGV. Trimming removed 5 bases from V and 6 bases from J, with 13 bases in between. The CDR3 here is CASSHPGKAEAFF. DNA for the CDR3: TGTGCCAGCAGCCACCCCGGGAAGGCTGAAGCTTTCTTT.

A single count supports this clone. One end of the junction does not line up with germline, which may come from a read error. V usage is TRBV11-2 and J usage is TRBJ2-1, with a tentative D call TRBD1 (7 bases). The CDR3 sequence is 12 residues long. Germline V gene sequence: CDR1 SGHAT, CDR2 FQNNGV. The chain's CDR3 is CASSPVGGQGVF. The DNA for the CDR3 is TGTGCCAGCAGCCCCGTCGGGGGCCAGGGGGTCTTC.

The CDR3 is CASSEGASGANVLTF. The CDR3 DNA sequence: TGTGCCAGCAGTGAAGGGGCCTCTGGGGCCAACGTCCTGACTTTC. This chain uses TRBV2 with TRBJ2-6; D uncertain. With 1 base removed from V and 0 bases from J, the gap between germline ends came to 4 bases. The CDR3 loop spans 15 amino acids. Germline V gene data show CDR1 as SNHLY and CDR2 as FYNNEI.

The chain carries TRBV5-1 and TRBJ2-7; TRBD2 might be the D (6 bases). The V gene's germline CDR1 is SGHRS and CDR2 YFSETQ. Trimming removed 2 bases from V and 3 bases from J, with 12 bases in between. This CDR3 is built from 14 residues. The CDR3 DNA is TGCGCCAGCAGCTTCACTAGCCAAGGCTACGAGCAGTACTTC. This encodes CASSFTSQGYEQYF.

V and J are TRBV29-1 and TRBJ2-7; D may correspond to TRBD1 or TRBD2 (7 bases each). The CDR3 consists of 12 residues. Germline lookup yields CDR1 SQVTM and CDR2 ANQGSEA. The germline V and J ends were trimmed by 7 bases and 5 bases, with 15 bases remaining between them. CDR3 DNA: TGCAGCGCCGGGGCAGGGGGGGACGAGCAGTACTTC. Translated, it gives CSAGAGGDEQYF.

DNA of the CDR3: TGTGCCAGTAGGGAGGGGGGCACAGATACGCAGTATTTT. Its protein is CASREGGTDTQYF. The chain recombines TRBV19 with TRBJ2-3; D might be TRBD1 or TRBD2, each matching 6 bases. V shed 6 bases and J shed 1 base, with 8 bases lying between them. This CDR3 comprises 13 residues. In germline, CDR1 is LNHDA, CDR2 SQIVND (reference sequence).

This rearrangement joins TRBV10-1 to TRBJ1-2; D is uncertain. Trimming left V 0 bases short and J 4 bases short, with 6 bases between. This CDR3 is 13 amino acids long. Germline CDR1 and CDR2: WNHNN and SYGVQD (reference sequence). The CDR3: CASSESGFYGYTF. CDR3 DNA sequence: TGCGCCAGCAGTGAGTCGGGGTTCTATGGCTACACCTTC.

CDR3: CASLEATGNTEAFF. The CDR3 coding sequence is TGTGCCAGTCTCGAGGCTACGGGGAACACTGAAGCTTTCTTT. The gene calls are TRBV25-1 and TRBJ1-1; D not resolved. The germline V and J ends were trimmed by 9 bases and 1 base, with 15 bases remaining between them. The CDR3 is made up of 14 amino acids. The V gene's germline CDR1 is MGHDK and CDR2 SYGVNS.

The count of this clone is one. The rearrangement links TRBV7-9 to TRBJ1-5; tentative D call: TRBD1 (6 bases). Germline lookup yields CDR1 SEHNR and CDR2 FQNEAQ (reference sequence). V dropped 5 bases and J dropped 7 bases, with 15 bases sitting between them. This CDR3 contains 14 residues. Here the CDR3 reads CASSPGQPSQPQHF. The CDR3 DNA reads TGTGCCAGCAGCCCCGGACAGCCAAGCCAGCCCCAGCATTTT.

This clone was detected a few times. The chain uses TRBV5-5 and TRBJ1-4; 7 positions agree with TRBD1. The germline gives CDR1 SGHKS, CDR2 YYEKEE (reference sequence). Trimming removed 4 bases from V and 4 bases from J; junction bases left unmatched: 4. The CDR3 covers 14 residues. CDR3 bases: TGTGCCAGCAGCCAGACAGGGAATAATGAAAAACTGTTTTTT. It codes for CASSQTGNNEKLFF.

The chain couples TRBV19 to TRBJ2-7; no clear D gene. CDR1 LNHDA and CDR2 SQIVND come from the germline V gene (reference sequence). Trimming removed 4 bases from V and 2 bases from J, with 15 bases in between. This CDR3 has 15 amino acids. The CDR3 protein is CASSKIEFVAYEQYF. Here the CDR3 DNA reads TGTGCCAGTAGTAAAATCGAATTCGTTGCCTACGAGCAGTACTTC.

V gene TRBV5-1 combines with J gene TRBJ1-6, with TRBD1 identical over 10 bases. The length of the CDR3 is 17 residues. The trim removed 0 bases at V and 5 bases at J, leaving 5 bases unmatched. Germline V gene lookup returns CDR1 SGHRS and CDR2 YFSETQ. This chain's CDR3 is CASSLVGQGPDNSPLHF. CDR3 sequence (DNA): TGCGCCAGCAGCTTGGTGGGACAGGGGCCCGATAATTCACCCCTCCACTTT.

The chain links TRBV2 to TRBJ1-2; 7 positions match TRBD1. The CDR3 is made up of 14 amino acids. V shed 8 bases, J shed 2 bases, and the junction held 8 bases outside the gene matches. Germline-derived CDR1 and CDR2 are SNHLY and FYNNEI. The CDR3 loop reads CASGGDRPNYGYTF. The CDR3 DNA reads TGTGCCAGCGGAGGGGACAGACCCAACTATGGCTACACCTTC.

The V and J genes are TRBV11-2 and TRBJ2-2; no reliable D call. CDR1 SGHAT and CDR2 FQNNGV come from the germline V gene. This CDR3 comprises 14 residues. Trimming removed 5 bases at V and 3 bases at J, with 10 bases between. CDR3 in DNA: TGTGCCAGCAGCCTGAGGACCGACACCGGGGAGCTGTTTTTT. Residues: CASSLRTDTGELFF.

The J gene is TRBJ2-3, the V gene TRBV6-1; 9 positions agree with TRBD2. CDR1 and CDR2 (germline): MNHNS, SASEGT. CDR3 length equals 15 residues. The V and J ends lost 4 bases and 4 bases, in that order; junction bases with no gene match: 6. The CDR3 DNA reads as TGTGCCAGCAGTGCAGCGGGGGGCGGGTCAGATACGCAGTATTTT. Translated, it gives CASSAAGGGSDTQYF.

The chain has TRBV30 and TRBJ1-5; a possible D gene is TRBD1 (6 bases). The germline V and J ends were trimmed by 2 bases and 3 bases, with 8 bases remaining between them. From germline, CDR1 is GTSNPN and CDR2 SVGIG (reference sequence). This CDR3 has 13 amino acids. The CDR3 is CAWSSGVNQPQHF. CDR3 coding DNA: TGTGCCTGGAGTTCAGGGGTCAATCAGCCCCAGCATTTT.

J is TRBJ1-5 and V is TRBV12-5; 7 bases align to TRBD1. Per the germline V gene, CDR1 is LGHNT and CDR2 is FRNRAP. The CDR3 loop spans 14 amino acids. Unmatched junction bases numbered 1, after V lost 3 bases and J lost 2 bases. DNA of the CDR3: TGTGCTAGTGGTTTCGGACAGGGCAATCAGCCCCAGCATTTT. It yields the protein CASGFGQGNQPQHF.

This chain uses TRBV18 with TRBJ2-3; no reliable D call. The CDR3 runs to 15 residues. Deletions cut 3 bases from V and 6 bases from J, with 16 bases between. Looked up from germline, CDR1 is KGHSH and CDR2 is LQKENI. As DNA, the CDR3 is TGTGCCAGCTCACCCCTTGCAGCTGCTCCTGATACGCAGTATTTT. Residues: CASSPLAAAPDTQYF.

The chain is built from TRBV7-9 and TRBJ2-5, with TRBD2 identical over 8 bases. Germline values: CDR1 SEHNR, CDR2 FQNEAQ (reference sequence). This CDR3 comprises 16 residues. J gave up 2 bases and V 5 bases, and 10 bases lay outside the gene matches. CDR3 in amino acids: CASSPTAGGGQETQYF. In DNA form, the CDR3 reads TGTGCCAGCAGCCCAACGGCGGGGGGAGGACAAGAGACCCAGTACTTC.